This T cell receptor (beta chain) was obtained from a study of OX40 agonist ivuxolimab in advanced cancers. Overall study findings and caveats: The average count of expanded clones was higher among CD8+ T cells than among CD4+. Expanded peripheral T-cell antigen specificity went undetermined.

The germline V gene encodes CDR1 SGHTA and CDR2 FQGTGA. There are 16 residues in the CDR3. V was pared by 2 bases and J by 4 bases, with 10 bases of the junction left unmatched. A history of autoimmune disease or systemic immunosuppression excluded patients. Sequencing was performed with immunoSEQ multiplex PCR; in TCRdb, only in-frame clones are kept and a portion is missing. Of 62,000 or so clones in the sample, about 90% were seen once. This clone has a single count. Its antigen is currently unknown. This chain links TRBV7-3 with TRBJ2-5; 7 bases are a match to TRBD2. The sequencing here drew on CD4+ or CD8+ T cells sorted from blood, taken in a trial of the OX40 agonist ivuxolimab. The clonotype comes from an adult with an advanced solid tumor such as melanoma, head and neck, liver or kidney cancer. DNA for the CDR3: TGTGCCAGCAGCTTATTAGGGAGGGCGACGGCAGAGACCCAGTACTTC. As protein: CASSLLGRATAETQYF.